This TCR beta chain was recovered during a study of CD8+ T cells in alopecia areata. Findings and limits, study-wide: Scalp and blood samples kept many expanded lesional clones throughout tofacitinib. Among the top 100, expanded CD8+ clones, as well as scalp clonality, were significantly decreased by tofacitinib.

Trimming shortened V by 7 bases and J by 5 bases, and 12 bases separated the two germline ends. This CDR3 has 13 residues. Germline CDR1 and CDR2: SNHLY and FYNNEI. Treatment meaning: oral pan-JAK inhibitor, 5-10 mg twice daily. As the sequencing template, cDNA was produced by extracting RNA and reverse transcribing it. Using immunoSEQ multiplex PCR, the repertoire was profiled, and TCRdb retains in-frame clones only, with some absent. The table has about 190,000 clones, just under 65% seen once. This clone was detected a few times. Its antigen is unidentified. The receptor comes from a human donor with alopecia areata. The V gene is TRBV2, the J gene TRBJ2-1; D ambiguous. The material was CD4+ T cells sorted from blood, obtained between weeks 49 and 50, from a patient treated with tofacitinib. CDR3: CASIHEPNNEQFF. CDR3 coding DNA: TGTGCCAGCATTCATGAGCCAAACAATGAGCAGTTCTTC.